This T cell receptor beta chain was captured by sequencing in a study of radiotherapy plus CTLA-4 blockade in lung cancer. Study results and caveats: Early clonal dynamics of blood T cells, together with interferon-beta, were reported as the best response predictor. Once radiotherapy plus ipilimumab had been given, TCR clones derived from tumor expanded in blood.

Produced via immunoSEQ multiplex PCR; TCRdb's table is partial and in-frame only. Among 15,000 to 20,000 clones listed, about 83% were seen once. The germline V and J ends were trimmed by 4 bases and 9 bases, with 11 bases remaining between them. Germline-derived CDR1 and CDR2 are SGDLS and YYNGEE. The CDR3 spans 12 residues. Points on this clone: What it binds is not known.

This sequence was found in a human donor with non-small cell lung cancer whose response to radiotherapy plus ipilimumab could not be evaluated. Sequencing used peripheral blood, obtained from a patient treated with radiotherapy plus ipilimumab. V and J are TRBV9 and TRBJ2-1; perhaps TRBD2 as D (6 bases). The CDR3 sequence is CASSPFGGEQFF. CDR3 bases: TGTGCCAGCAGCCCGTTCGGGGGTGAGCAGTTCTTC.